The rows below give T cell receptor beta chains drawn from one sample of a study of graft-versus-host responses after intestinal transplantation. Data came from immunoSEQ multiplex PCR; TCRdb stores just in-frame clones and leaves some out. The sample includes about 57,000 clones, over 85% of them seen just once. The input for sequencing was PBMCs, taken 26 days after transplant. The receptors stem from a human patient who received an intestinal transplant, so some T cells may come from the graft donor. CDR3s include the opening cysteine and the closing phenylalanine or tryptophan. The D gene is left open where the match is weak. Only some rows state a clone size, as once, few, many or a class for expanded clones.

>TRBJ1-1|.|TRBV13|.
CASSLGYTGNSEAFF
TGTGCCAGCAGCTTAGGATACACAGGGAATTCTGAAGCTTTCTTT
>TRBJ2-2|.|TRBV27|.
CASSPFTGTPNTGELFF
TGTGCCAGCAGCCCATTTACCGGGACACCGAACACCGGGGAGCTGTTTTTT
>TRBJ1-3|.|TRBV29-1|.
CSVESGEGTGNTIYF
TGCAGCGTTGAAAGCGGGGAGGGGACTGGAAACACCATATATTTT
>TRBJ1-2|.|TRBV11-2|TRBD1
CASSSLETGYYGYTF
TGTGCCAGCAGTTCGCTCGAGACAGGGTACTATGGCTACACCTTC
>TRBJ1-5|.|TRBV6-5|.
CASSPNRNQPQHF
TGTGCCAGCAGCCCCAACAGGAATCAGCCCCAGCATTTT
>TRBJ1-2|.|TRBV10-3|.
CAISVSRAEGYGYTF
TGTGCCATCAGTGTTAGCAGGGCAGAAGGCTATGGCTACACCTTC
>TRBJ2-1|.|TRBV27|TRBD2
CASSFGTSGYNEQFF
TGTGCCAGCAGTTTCGGGACTAGCGGTTACAATGAGCAGTTCTTC
>TRBJ2-2|.|TRBV5-1|TRBD2
CASDFLAGGQNTGELFF
TGCGCCAGCGATTTCCTAGCGGGAGGACAGAACACCGGGGAGCTGTTTTTT
>TRBJ2-3|.|TRBV27|TRBD1
CASTLAWTGIADTQYF
TGTGCCAGCACCCTTGCCTGGACAGGGATAGCAGATACGCAGTATTTT
>TRBJ2-5|.|TRBV11-2|TRBD2
CASSSGQRGVETQYF
TGTGCCAGCAGCTCCGGGCAGCGGGGAGTAGAGACCCAGTACTTC
>TRBJ2-5|.|TRBV5-6|TRBD1
CASSDGQVQETQYF
TGTGCCAGCAGCGACGGACAGGTGCAAGAGACCCAGTACTTC
>TRBJ1-1|.|TRBV7-9|.
CASSLTGLGGTEAFF
TGTGCCAGCAGCCTAACAGGGTTGGGCGGCACTGAAGCTTTCTTT
>TRBJ2-7|.|TRBV10-3|TRBD1
CAISGSGQGAPGPSYEQYF
TGTGCCATCAGTGGAAGCGGACAGGGGGCTCCGGGACCTTCTTACGAGCAGTACTTC
>TRBJ2-2|.|TRBV10-1|.
CATYGVTGELFF
TGCGCCACGTACGGGGTTACCGGGGAGCTGTTTTTT
>TRBJ2-1|.|TRBV2|TRBD2
CASSGSLAGGVDEQFF
TGTGCCAGCAGCGGATCATTGGCGGGGGGGGTAGATGAGCAGTTCTTC
>TRBJ2-1|.|TRBV5-6|TRBD2
CASSLGTSNEQFF
TGTGCCAGCAGCCTCGGGACTAGCAATGAGCAGTTCTTC
>TRBJ2-5|.|TRBV6-5|.
CASSYQRLETQYF
TGTGCCAGCAGTTACCAGCGGTTGGAGACCCAGTACTTC
>TRBJ2-3|.|TRBV5-1|.
CASSLGESTDTQYF
TGCGCCAGCAGCTTAGGGGAAAGCACAGATACGCAGTATTTT
>TRBJ2-7|.|TRBV9|TRBD1
CASSVGTGAYEQYF
TGTGCCAGCAGCGTAGGGACAGGGGCCTACGAGCAGTACTTC
>TRBJ1-4|.|TRBV4-1|.
CASSQEPQSNEKLFF
TGCGCCAGCAGCCAAGAACCACAGAGTAATGAAAAACTGTTTTTT
>TRBJ2-7|.|TRBV15|TRBD2
CATSEWGLPSYEQYF
TGTGCCACCAGCGAGTGGGGACTACCCTCCTACGAGCAGTACTTC
>TRBJ2-1|.|TRBV5-6|TRBD1
CASSLGQGAGSYNEQFF
TGTGCCAGCAGCCTCGGACAGGGGGCGGGCTCCTACAATGAGCAGTTCTTC
>TRBJ2-7|.|TRBV2|TRBD1
CAGRDRAHEQYF
TGTGCCGGCCGGGACAGGGCCCACGAGCAGTACTTC
>TRBJ2-1|.|TRBV6-5|.
CASSVGIRGNEQFF
TGTGCCAGCTCAGTGGGGATTCGGGGCAATGAGCAGTTCTTC
>TRBJ2-3|once|TRBV5-1|TRBD2
CASSSTLAGYSDTQYF
TGCGCCAGCAGCTCTACACTAGCGGGGTATTCAGATACGCAGTATTTT
>TRBJ2-5|.|TRBV27|.
CASSAYGTQSPETQYF
TGTGCCAGCAGTGCCTACGGGACTCAGAGCCCAGAGACCCAGTACTTC
>TRBJ2-3|.|TRBV6-6|.
CASSYSEGAGTQYF
TGTGCCAGCAGTTACTCTGAAGGGGCCGGTACGCAGTATTTT
>TRBJ2-5|.|TRBV19|TRBD2
CASSIQLAGNQETQYF
TGTGCCAGTAGTATACAACTAGCGGGGAACCAAGAGACCCAGTACTTC
>TRBJ1-1|.|TRBV5-6|.
CASSQTPGREAFF
TGTGCCAGCAGTCAGACTCCAGGGCGTGAAGCTTTCTTT
>TRBJ2-1|few|TRBV21-1|.
CASSATSGSYNEQFF
TGTGCCAGCAGCGCCACTAGCGGCTCCTACAATGAGCAGTTCTTC
>TRBJ1-4|.|TRBV4-1|TRBD1
CASTPDRGEKLFF
TGCGCCAGCACCCCCGACAGGGGTGAAAAACTGTTTTTT
>TRBJ2-7|.|TRBV27|.
CASSLSGHLSTYEQYF
TGTGCCAGCAGTTTATCGGGCCATCTCTCAACCTACGAGCAGTACTTC
>TRBJ2-7|.|TRBV5-1|TRBD2
CASSPSGRSPYEQYF
TGCGCCAGCAGCCCCAGCGGGAGGAGTCCCTACGAGCAGTACTTC
>TRBJ2-1|.|TRBV28|.
CASSFPTSSYNEQFF
TGTGCCAGCAGTTTCCCTACGAGCTCCTACAATGAGCAGTTCTTC
>TRBJ2-7|few|TRBV5-4|TRBD1
CASSLDRDRGFGQYF
TGTGCCAGCAGCTTGGACCGGGACAGGGGGTTCGGGCAGTACTTC
>TRBJ1-1|.|TRBV5-1|TRBD1
CASSLGAGTGTWNTEAFF
TGCGCCAGCAGTTTGGGTGCAGGGACAGGTACCTGGAACACTGAAGCTTTCTTT
>TRBJ1-2|.|TRBV7-2|.
CASSYGYGYTF
TGTGCCAGCAGCTACGGCTATGGCTACACCTTC
>TRBJ1-6|.|TRBV27|.
CASSSPASRGHFNSPLHF
TGTGCCAGCAGTTCACCGGCCTCGCGGGGTCACTTTAATTCACCCCTCCACTTT
>TRBJ2-3|.|TRBV10-2|TRBD2
CASSSALAGGTDTQYF
TGCGCCAGCAGTTCTGCTCTAGCGGGGGGCACAGATACGCAGTATTTT
>TRBJ2-3|.|TRBV6-6|TRBD2
CASSYVSGGADTQYF
TGTGCCAGCAGTTACGTGAGCGGGGGGGCAGATACGCAGTATTTT
>TRBJ2-3|.|TRBV5-1|TRBD2
CASSLTERGGTDTQYF
TGCGCCAGCAGCTTGACGGAGCGGGGGGGCACAGATACGCAGTATTTT
>TRBJ1-2|.|TRBV2|.
CASPTDSGPYGYTF
TGTGCCAGCCCTACGGACAGTGGACCTTATGGCTACACCTTC
>TRBJ2-1|.|TRBV11-3|.
CASSLGGGYNEQFF
TGTGCCAGCAGCTTAGGTGGAGGTTATAATGAGCAGTTCTTC
>TRBJ2-7|.|TRBV18|TRBD2
CASSPTSDLEQYF
TGTGCCAGCTCACCAACTAGCGATTTAGAGCAGTACTTC
>TRBJ2-7|.|TRBV4-1|TRBD2
CASSQETLAGFYEQYF
TGCGCCAGCAGCCAAGAAACGCTAGCGGGGTTCTACGAGCAGTACTTC